These T cell receptor beta chains were read from a single sample in a study of shared clonotypes between healthy human individuals. Repertoires were generated with immunoSEQ multiplex PCR, while TCRdb's copy carries only in-frame clones and drops some. The sample comprises hundreds of thousands of clones, approximately 75% of which are singletons, and less than 2% rests with the top ten. Sequencing used memory CD4+ T cells sorted from blood. Receptors were obtained from a woman aged 25 to 39 in good health. CDR3s include the opening cysteine and the closing phenylalanine or tryptophan. The D gene is left open where the match is weak. Clone size is not always given. Where it is, it says once, few, many or a class for expanded clones.

j_gene | d_gene | abundance | v_gene | CDR3aa | CDR3nt
TRBJ1-2 | TRBD1 | NA | TRBV5-1 | CASSLGGPGQGVHGYTF | TGCGCCAGCAGCCTCGGAGGTCCGGGACAGGGGGTTCATGGCTACACCTTC
TRBJ1-3 | TRBD1 | NA | TRBV28 | CASSLPDRGNTIYF | TGTGCCAGCAGTTTACCCGACAGGGGGAACACCATATATTTT
TRBJ2-1 | TRBD1 | NA | TRBV19 | CASSPGQGFNEQFF | TGTGCCAGTAGCCCGGGACAGGGGTTCAATGAGCAGTTCTTC
TRBJ2-7 | NA | NA | TRBV9 | CASSVDRIGEQYF | TGTGCCAGCAGCGTAGATCGAATAGGGGAGCAGTACTTC
TRBJ1-2 | NA | NA | TRBV11-2 | CASSLDFRGKGANYGYTF | TGTGCCAGCAGCTTAGATTTTAGAGGGAAAGGAGCTAACTATGGCTACACCTTC
TRBJ1-2 | NA | few | TRBV30 | CAWNEGPYGYTF | TGTGCCTGGAATGAAGGACCGTATGGCTACACCTTC
TRBJ2-5 | TRBD1 | NA | TRBV30 | CAWSRGQGAETQYF | TGTGCCTGGAGTCGTGGACAGGGCGCAGAGACCCAGTACTTC
TRBJ1-6 | NA | many | TRBV21-1 | CASSQGTVWSPLHF | TGTGCCAGCAGCCAAGGGACAGTGTGGTCACCCCTCCACTTT
TRBJ2-1 | TRBD2 | NA | TRBV25-1 | CASSESQRGNYNEQFF | TGTGCCAGCAGTGAATCTCAGCGGGGGAACTACAATGAGCAGTTCTTC
TRBJ2-2 | NA | NA | TRBV28 | CASQTSWTTGLYTGELFF | TGTGCCAGCCAAACCTCCTGGACAACGGGACTGTACACCGGGGAGCTGTTTTTT
TRBJ2-1 | TRBD2 | NA | TRBV15 | CATSMGLGYNEQFF | TGTGCCACCAGCATGGGACTAGGCTACAATGAGCAGTTCTTC
TRBJ2-1 | TRBD1 | many | TRBV5-1 | CASSGDSSGYNEQFF | TGCGCCAGCAGCGGGGACAGCAGCGGATACAATGAGCAGTTCTTC
TRBJ1-5 | NA | NA | TRBV30 | CAWSWGGDQPQHF | TGTGCCTGGAGTTGGGGAGGGGATCAGCCCCAGCATTTT
TRBJ2-5 | NA | NA | TRBV4-2 | CASSQTSARVGRETQYF | TGTGCCAGCAGCCAAACCTCCGCCAGGGTGGGTCGAGAGACCCAGTACTTC
TRBJ2-5 | NA | NA | TRBV11-2 | CASSLAGETQYF | TGTGCCAGCAGCCTCGCTGGGGAGACCCAGTACTTC
TRBJ2-1 | TRBD2 | NA | TRBV5-4 | CASSPAGGPYEQFF | TGTGCCAGCAGCCCAGCGGGAGGGCCGTATGAGCAGTTCTTC
TRBJ2-1 | TRBD2 | NA | TRBV4-1 | CASSQPGKREGQFF | TGCGCCAGCAGCCAGCCGGGAAAGCGGGAGGGGCAGTTCTTC
TRBJ1-1 | NA | NA | TRBV14 | CASSRWPTEAFF | TGTGCCAGCAGCAGGTGGCCCACTGAAGCTTTCTTT
TRBJ1-1 | TRBD1 | once | TRBV5-1 | CASSLGNAGGEEAFF | TGCGCCAGCAGCTTGGGAAACGCAGGGGGCGAGGAAGCTTTCTTT
TRBJ1-1 | NA | many | TRBV18 | CASSPGGRNTEAFF | TGTGCCAGCTCTCCGGGGGGCCGCAACACTGAAGCTTTCTTT
TRBJ1-3 | NA | NA | TRBV6-1 | CASRESGNYGTIYF | TGTGCCAGCAGAGAAAGCGGGAACTACGGCACCATATATTTT
TRBJ1-1 | TRBD1 | few | TRBV28 | CATTYSTGGKGTEAFF | TGTGCCACTACCTACTCGACAGGGGGGAAAGGCACTGAAGCTTTCTTT
TRBJ1-3 | NA | NA | TRBV19 | CASRDGGNIAGNTIYF | TGTGCCAGTCGGGACGGAGGGAATATTGCTGGAAACACCATATATTTT
TRBJ2-7 | NA | NA | TRBV28 | CASRRLKVYEQYF | TGTGCCAGCAGGCGTCTAAAGGTCTACGAGCAGTACTTC
TRBJ1-2 | TRBD1 | NA | TRBV28 | CASGTLTGKGYGYTF | TGTGCCAGCGGGACACTGACAGGGAAAGGTTATGGCTACACCTTC
TRBJ2-7 | NA | NA | TRBV25-1 | CASSGTVTYEQYF | TGTGCCAGCAGTGGGACAGTTACCTACGAGCAGTACTTC
TRBJ2-7 | NA | NA | TRBV30 | CAWHRDPTRGEQYF | TGTGCCTGGCACCGGGACCCCACCCGGGGGGAGCAGTACTTC
TRBJ2-7 | NA | few | TRBV18 | CASSPYDGYEQYF | TGTGCCAGCTCACCATACGACGGCTACGAGCAGTACTTC
TRBJ2-1 | TRBD2 | NA | TRBV2 | CASKREGRYEQFF | TGTGCCAGCAAGCGGGAGGGCCGGTATGAGCAGTTCTTC
TRBJ2-7 | TRBD1 | NA | TRBV7-9 | CASSTYRGKVTNEQYF | TGTGCCAGCAGCACCTACAGGGGAAAGGTTACGAACGAGCAGTACTTC
TRBJ1-1 | TRBD1 | NA | TRBV19 | CASLTGGDDLEAFF | TGTGCCAGTTTAACAGGGGGCGATGATCTGGAAGCTTTCTTT
TRBJ1-1 | NA | NA | TRBV29-1 | CSVERGSDTEAFF | TGCAGCGTTGAACGGGGCTCGGACACTGAAGCTTTCTTT
TRBJ2-5 | NA | NA | TRBV5-1 | CASSLGPTQETQYF | TGCGCCAGCAGCTTAGGGCCAACCCAAGAGACCCAGTACTTC
TRBJ2-1 | TRBD2 | NA | TRBV7-9 | CASSPTSGNYNEQFF | TGTGCCAGCAGCCCCACTAGCGGGAATTACAATGAGCAGTTCTTC
TRBJ2-5 | NA | NA | TRBV27 | CASGRTNQETQYF | TGTGCCAGCGGCCGGACAAACCAAGAGACCCAGTACTTC
TRBJ1-4 | NA | NA | TRBV15 | CATSPGLESEKLFF | TGTGCCACCAGCCCTGGCTTAGAGAGCGAAAAACTGTTTTTT
TRBJ1-1 | NA | NA | TRBV5-4 | CASSLGGLQGMEAFF | TGTGCCAGCAGCTTAGGGGGGCTCCAGGGGATGGAAGCTTTCTTT
TRBJ1-4 | NA | NA | TRBV5-5 | CASSFRQGMGEKLFF | TGTGCCAGCAGCTTCCGCCAGGGCATGGGTGAAAAACTGTTTTTT
TRBJ2-7 | NA | NA | TRBV27 | CAKRAGKRYEQYF | TGTGCAAAAAGAGCAGGGAAGAGGTACGAGCAGTACTTC
TRBJ2-3 | NA | NA | TRBV7-2 | CASSLLYTDTQYF | TGTGCCAGCAGCTTACTCTACACAGATACGCAGTATTTT
TRBJ2-3 | NA | NA | TRBV6-6 | CASSYSRGTDTQYF | TGTGCCAGCAGTTACTCGAGGGGCACAGATACGCAGTATTTT
TRBJ2-5 | TRBD1 | NA | TRBV2 | CASIGQGARKETQYF | TGTGCCAGCATCGGTCAGGGGGCGAGAAAAGAGACCCAGTACTTC
TRBJ1-1 | NA | many | TRBV18 | CASSPSAHTAEAFF | TGTGCCAGCTCACCATCTGCCCATACGGCTGAAGCTTTCTTT
TRBJ1-1 | NA | few | TRBV6-1 | CASSHRGGNTEAFF | TGTGCCAGCAGCCACCGGGGAGGGAACACTGAAGCTTTCTTT
TRBJ2-7 | NA | NA | TRBV4-1 | CASSQALTISEQYF | TGCGCCAGCAGCCAAGCTCTGACTATCTCCGAGCAGTACTTC
TRBJ1-4 | TRBD1 | once | TRBV18 | CASSPLGTGEKLFF | TGTGCCAGCTCACCATTAGGGACAGGGGAAAAACTGTTTTTT
TRBJ2-1 | TRBD2 | once | TRBV7-2 | CASSFPSGSGEQFF | TGTGCCAGCAGCTTCCCTAGCGGGAGTGGAGAGCAGTTCTTC
TRBJ2-7 | TRBD1 | once | TRBV4-1 | CASSKQTGQSYEQYF | TGCGCCAGCAGCAAACAAACGGGACAGTCCTACGAGCAGTACTTC
TRBJ1-1 | NA | NA | TRBV7-9 | CASSLGAATEAFF | TGTGCCAGCAGCTTAGGGGCAGCCACTGAAGCTTTCTTT
TRBJ2-7 | TRBD2 | NA | TRBV7-9 | CASSSPGLAQQYF | TGTGCCAGCAGCTCCCCGGGACTAGCACAGCAGTACTTC
TRBJ1-1 | NA | NA | TRBV28 | CASSPGTFTEAFF | TGTGCCAGCAGTCCCGGGACATTCACTGAAGCTTTCTTT
TRBJ2-1 | NA | NA | TRBV14 | CASSQDFGWAAEQFF | TGTGCCAGCAGCCAAGATTTCGGTTGGGCGGCTGAGCAGTTCTTC
TRBJ2-3 | NA | NA | TRBV19 | CASRDRPTDTQYF | TGTGCCAGTAGGGACAGACCCACAGATACGCAGTATTTT
TRBJ2-7 | NA | NA | TRBV15 | CATSRDTSYEQYF | TGTGCCACCAGCAGAGATACTAGCTACGAGCAGTACTTC
TRBJ2-3 | TRBD1 | NA | TRBV9 | CASSVLDRGLTDTQYF | TGTGCCAGCAGCGTGCTGGACAGGGGGCTAACAGATACGCAGTATTTT
TRBJ2-7 | TRBD2 | NA | TRBV6-5 | CASSYTLAGGRYEQYF | TGTGCCAGCAGTTACACACTAGCGGGAGGGCGCTACGAGCAGTACTTC
TRBJ2-7 | TRBD1 | NA | TRBV27 | CASSPGDRPYEQYF | TGTGCCAGCAGTCCCGGGGACAGACCCTACGAGCAGTACTTC
TRBJ2-2 | NA | NA | TRBV18 | CASSPIRSDTGELFF | TGTGCCAGCTCACCAATCCGGTCGGACACCGGGGAGCTGTTTTTT
TRBJ1-4 | TRBD1 | NA | TRBV5-1 | CASRGQEGPNEKLFF | TGCGCCAGCAGGGGACAGGAGGGGCCTAATGAAAAACTGTTTTTT